A selection of T cell receptor beta chains follows, all from one sample in a study of blood T cell repertoires in COVID-19. Generated by immunoSEQ multiplex PCR, the TCRdb table keeps only in-frame clones and is missing some. This sample has 130,000 to 150,000 clones, with approximately 81% found just once. Sequencing input: peripheral blood. The origin of the receptors is a human donor in a cohort sampled during active COVID-19. Each CDR3 is given with its conserved first and last residue. Each record gives: CDR3 protein, CDR3 DNA, V gene, clone size, J gene, D gene, CDR3 length. A D gene is named only where the DNA matches it firmly. Size is omitted from some rows. Given values are once, few, many or a class for expanded clones.

CDR3: CASSPGQGRGSPLHF
DNA: TGTGCCAGCTCACCGGGACAGGGGAGAGGATCACCCCTCCACTTT
V: TRBV18
size: once
J: TRBJ1-6
D: TRBD1
length: 15

CDR3: CASSEDRGTGYTF
DNA: TGTGCCAGCAGTGAAGATCGGGGAACGGGCTACACCTTC
V: TRBV6-1
size: once
J: TRBJ1-2
D: -
length: 13

CDR3: CASSPRVPGANVLTF
DNA: TGTGCCAGCTCACCCAGGGTTCCTGGGGCCAACGTCCTGACTTTC
V: TRBV18
size: -
J: TRBJ2-6
D: -
length: 15

CDR3: CASSVDEAGRADTQYF
DNA: TGTGCCAGCAGCGTAGATGAGGCGGGGCGCGCAGATACGCAGTATTTT
V: TRBV9
size: once
J: TRBJ2-3
D: -
length: 16

CDR3: CASSLGGSGTDTQYF
DNA: TGTGCCAGCAGTTTAGGAGGTTCCGGGACAGATACGCAGTATTTT
V: TRBV27
size: -
J: TRBJ2-3
D: -
length: 15

CDR3: CAWAPPGQVYGYTF
DNA: TGTGCCTGGGCACCTCCGGGACAGGTTTATGGCTACACCTTC
V: TRBV30
size: -
J: TRBJ1-2
D: TRBD1
length: 14

CDR3: CASSLGRDKGTEAFF
DNA: TGTGCCAGCAGCTTAGGTCGGGATAAAGGCACTGAAGCTTTCTTT
V: TRBV3-1/TRBV3-2
size: -
J: TRBJ1-1
D: -
length: 15

CDR3: CASSSLPQGMYQETQYF
DNA: TGTGCCAGCAGCTCGTTGCCGCAGGGGATGTACCAAGAGACCCAGTACTTC
V: TRBV7-6
size: -
J: TRBJ2-5
D: -
length: 17

CDR3: CASSLAADRGAIYEQYF
DNA: TGTGCCAGCAGCTTAGCTGCGGACAGGGGAGCGATCTACGAGCAGTACTTC
V: TRBV11-2
size: -
J: TRBJ2-7
D: TRBD1
length: 17

CDR3: CASSSGTGQETQYF
DNA: TGTGCCAGCAGTAGCGGGACAGGGCAAGAGACCCAGTACTTC
V: TRBV6-2/TRBV6-3
size: -
J: TRBJ2-5
D: TRBD1
length: 14

CDR3: CASSFPGRANYGYTF
DNA: TGTGCCAGCAGTTTCCCGGGGAGGGCAAACTATGGCTACACCTTC
V: TRBV6-6
size: -
J: TRBJ1-2
D: -
length: 15

CDR3: CASSPSGPGGYTF
DNA: TGTGCCAGCAGCCCCTCTGGGCCTGGTGGCTACACCTTC
V: TRBV6-5
size: -
J: TRBJ1-2
D: -
length: 13

CDR3: CASSLDHSRETQYF
DNA: TGTGCCAGCAGCTTAGATCACTCCCGGGAGACCCAGTACTTC
V: TRBV7-9
size: once
J: TRBJ2-5
D: -
length: 14

CDR3: CASSFSGTGEISGANVLTF
DNA: TGTGCCAGCAGTTTCTCCGGGACAGGGGAAATCTCTGGGGCCAACGTCCTGACTTTC
V: TRBV27
size: -
J: TRBJ2-6
D: TRBD1
length: 19

CDR3: CASSVWGQSGNTIYF
DNA: TGTGCCAGCAGCGTATGGGGACAGTCTGGAAACACCATATATTTT
V: TRBV9
size: -
J: TRBJ1-3
D: TRBD1
length: 15

CDR3: CASSHGQGQETQYF
DNA: TGTGCCAGCAGCCATGGACAGGGTCAAGAGACCCAGTACTTC
V: TRBV4-2
size: few
J: TRBJ2-5
D: TRBD1
length: 14

CDR3: CASSLTEGSYEQYF
DNA: TGCGCCAGCAGCTTAACGGAGGGCTCCTACGAGCAGTACTTC
V: TRBV5-1
size: -
J: TRBJ2-7
D: -
length: 14

CDR3: CASKTVSYEQYF
DNA: TGTGCCAGCAAGACAGTCTCCTACGAGCAGTACTTC
V: TRBV6-5
size: many
J: TRBJ2-7
D: -
length: 12

CDR3: CASLPGENTGELFF
DNA: TGCGCCAGCCTCCCGGGGGAGAACACCGGGGAGCTGTTTTTT
V: TRBV5-1
size: -
J: TRBJ2-2
D: -
length: 14

CDR3: CASSPGGGDGYEQYF
DNA: TGTGCCAGCAGCCCCGGAGGGGGGGACGGCTACGAGCAGTACTTC
V: TRBV11-2
size: -
J: TRBJ2-7
D: -
length: 15

CDR3: CASSKEGGGTGELFF
DNA: TGTGCCAGCAGCAAAGAGGGAGGAGGGACCGGGGAGCTGTTTTTT
V: TRBV21-1
size: -
J: TRBJ2-2
D: -
length: 15

CDR3: CASSLQGTTNEKLFF
DNA: TGCGCCAGCAGCTTGCAGGGCACAACTAATGAAAAACTGTTTTTT
V: TRBV5-1
size: -
J: TRBJ1-4
D: -
length: 15

CDR3: CASSPRTGDYATNEKLFF
DNA: TGTGCCAGCTCACCACGGACAGGGGACTATGCAACTAATGAAAAACTGTTTTTT
V: TRBV18
size: -
J: TRBJ1-4
D: TRBD1
length: 18

CDR3: CASSQVGASGANVLTF
DNA: TGTGCCAGCAGCCAAGTGGGCGCCTCTGGGGCCAACGTCCTGACTTTC
V: TRBV4-2
size: -
J: TRBJ2-6
D: -
length: 16

CDR3: CASSSTGTNEKLFF
DNA: TGTGCCAGCAGCTCTACAGGGACGAATGAAAAACTGTTTTTT
V: TRBV5-5
size: -
J: TRBJ1-4
D: -
length: 14

CDR3: CAWSVGTGAYYEQYF
DNA: TGTGCCTGGAGTGTAGGGACAGGGGCCTACTACGAGCAGTACTTC
V: TRBV30
size: -
J: TRBJ2-7
D: TRBD1
length: 15

CDR3: CSADSYGYTF
DNA: TGCAGCGCTGACAGCTATGGCTACACCTTC
V: TRBV29-1
size: -
J: TRBJ1-2
D: -
length: 10

CDR3: CASSFPTAGGRETQYF
DNA: TGTGCCAGCAGCTTCCCTACGGCGGGGGGGCGGGAGACCCAGTACTTC
V: TRBV7-9
size: -
J: TRBJ2-5
D: TRBD2
length: 16

CDR3: CASSHQTGVNTEAFF
DNA: TGTGCCAGCAGCCATCAGACAGGGGTAAACACTGAAGCTTTCTTT
V: TRBV3-1/TRBV3-2
size: -
J: TRBJ1-1
D: TRBD1
length: 15

CDR3: CASSFDPAGANNEQFF
DNA: TGCGCCAGCAGCTTCGATCCAGCGGGGGCCAATAATGAGCAGTTCTTC
V: TRBV5-1
size: few
J: TRBJ2-1
D: TRBD2
length: 16

CDR3: CSVVSGLAKNIQYF
DNA: TGCAGCGTTGTTTCAGGATTAGCCAAAAACATTCAGTACTTC
V: TRBV29-1
size: -
J: TRBJ2-4
D: -
length: 14

CDR3: CASRTGFSQPQHF
DNA: TGTGCCAGCAGGACAGGGTTTTCTCAGCCCCAGCATTTT
V: TRBV27
size: many
J: TRBJ1-5
D: TRBD1
length: 13

CDR3: CASSYHRQGTSYEQYF
DNA: TGTGCCAGCAGTTACCATCGACAGGGAACCTCCTACGAGCAGTACTTC
V: TRBV28
size: once
J: TRBJ2-7
D: TRBD1
length: 16

CDR3: CASSKGLAGDNEQFF
DNA: TGTGCCAGCAGCAAAGGACTAGCGGGGGACAATGAGCAGTTCTTC
V: TRBV21-1
size: once
J: TRBJ2-1
D: -
length: 15

CDR3: CASSIRRSGNPNEQFF
DNA: TGTGCCAGCAGCATCCGGCGTAGCGGGAACCCAAATGAGCAGTTCTTC
V: TRBV7-6
size: -
J: TRBJ2-1
D: TRBD2
length: 16

CDR3: CASSSGQGAVRTEAFF
DNA: TGTGCCAGCAGTTCCGGACAGGGGGCGGTGAGAACTGAAGCTTTCTTT
V: TRBV6-5
size: many
J: TRBJ1-1
D: TRBD1
length: 16

CDR3: CASTPDRAVNNEQFF
DNA: TGTGCCAGCACCCCCGACAGGGCGGTCAATAATGAGCAGTTCTTC
V: TRBV6-5
size: -
J: TRBJ2-1
D: TRBD1
length: 15

CDR3: CASSSSRAYEQYF
DNA: TGTGCCAGCAGCTCGTCTAGAGCCTACGAGCAGTACTTC
V: TRBV11-2
size: -
J: TRBJ2-7
D: -
length: 13

CDR3: CASSQDFLERGLAETQYF
DNA: TGCGCCAGCAGCCAAGATTTTTTAGAGCGGGGACTAGCGGAGACCCAGTACTTC
V: TRBV4-3
size: -
J: TRBJ2-5
D: TRBD2
length: 18

CDR3: CAWRDSGKKQYF
DNA: TGTGCCTGGCGGGACAGCGGAAAGAAGCAGTACTTC
V: TRBV30
size: -
J: TRBJ2-7
D: TRBD1
length: 12

CDR3: CASNQQGATFGEQYF
DNA: TGTGCCAGCAACCAACAGGGGGCAACCTTCGGGGAGCAGTACTTC
V: TRBV27
size: -
J: TRBJ2-7
D: TRBD1
length: 15

CDR3: CASSALGTGGVTGELFF
DNA: TGTGCCAGCAGCGCCCTTGGGACAGGGGGTGTCACCGGGGAGCTGTTTTTT
V: TRBV9
size: many
J: TRBJ2-2
D: TRBD1
length: 17

CDR3: CASSEAWTGRIHF
DNA: TGTGCCAGCAGTGAAGCTTGGACAGGGCGCATCCACTTT
V: TRBV6-1
size: -
J: TRBJ1-6
D: TRBD1
length: 13

CDR3: CASSERGPYNEQFF
DNA: TGTGCCAGCAGTGAGCGGGGTCCTTACAATGAGCAGTTCTTC
V: TRBV6-1
size: few
J: TRBJ2-1
D: -
length: 14

CDR3: CASSLGQAKNIQYF
DNA: TGCGCCAGCAGCTTGGGACAGGCGAAAAACATTCAGTACTTC
V: TRBV5-1
size: -
J: TRBJ2-4
D: -
length: 14

CDR3: CASRVPGGVGQPQHF
DNA: TGTGCCAGCAGAGTCCCAGGGGGCGTTGGGCAGCCCCAGCATTTT
V: TRBV28
size: -
J: TRBJ1-5
D: TRBD1
length: 15

CDR3: CASSSRSSMATYEQYF
DNA: TGTGCCAGCAGCTCCAGGTCTTCCATGGCAACCTACGAGCAGTACTTC
V: TRBV11-2
size: -
J: TRBJ2-7
D: -
length: 16

CDR3: CASSQDPRGHQPQHF
DNA: TGCGCCAGCAGCCAAGATCCCAGGGGGCATCAGCCCCAGCATTTT
V: TRBV4-3
size: -
J: TRBJ1-5
D: TRBD1
length: 15

CDR3: CASSQERETGVNEQFF
DNA: TGTGCCAGCAGCCAAGAGAGAGAAACGGGGGTTAATGAGCAGTTCTTC
V: TRBV3-1/TRBV3-2
size: -
J: TRBJ2-1
D: -
length: 16

CDR3: CASRNGGAPHHEQFF
DNA: TGTGCCAGCAGAAACGGGGGGGCCCCGCACCATGAGCAGTTCTTC
V: TRBV5-5
size: -
J: TRBJ2-1
D: TRBD2
length: 15

CDR3: CASSIQGDPNQPQHF
DNA: TGTGCCAGCAGCATACAGGGGGACCCCAATCAGCCCCAGCATTTT
V: TRBV5-4
size: -
J: TRBJ1-5
D: TRBD1
length: 15

CDR3: CASLVSPPICEQFF
DNA: TGCGCCAGCCTAGTGAGCCCCCCAATCTGTGAGCAGTTCTTC
V: TRBV5-1
size: -
J: TRBJ2-1
D: -
length: 14

CDR3: CASSKGEQGNTGELFF
DNA: TGTGCCAGCAGCAAAGGTGAACAGGGGAACACCGGGGAGCTGTTTTTT
V: TRBV21-1
size: -
J: TRBJ2-2
D: -
length: 16